The present TCR beta chain was sequenced within a study of T cells in narcolepsy. On the study more broadly: Patients with NT1 or NT2 and healthy control donors were enrolled.

The CDR3 spans 11 residues. CDR1 SNHLY and CDR2 FYNNEI come from the germline V gene. The J segment lost 14 bases and the V segment lost 7 bases, leaving 6 bases of the junction unmatched. This table comes from immunoSEQ multiplex PCR, and its TCRdb copy is limited to in-frame clones, with some not included. The sample carries about 31,000 clones, around 80% recorded once. Study-level points and caveats: In some patient and control memory CD4+ samples, autoreactive clones were absent. HCRT-specific and TRIB2-specific autoreactive clonotypes appeared among same-patient CSF and blood CD4+ clonotypes. Healthy controls reportedly lacked the autoreactive clonotypes serially found in patients' blood.

This clone showed up just a few times. No antigen is known for it. The gene calls are TRBV2 and TRBJ2-1, with 9 bases that match TRBD1. The sample taken for sequencing was CD45RA- memory CD4+ T cells from PBMCs. This sequence originates from a human donor with narcolepsy. This CDR3 is CASMGTGKEFF. The CDR3 nucleotides read TGTGCCAGCATGGGGACAGGGAAAGAGTTCTTC.